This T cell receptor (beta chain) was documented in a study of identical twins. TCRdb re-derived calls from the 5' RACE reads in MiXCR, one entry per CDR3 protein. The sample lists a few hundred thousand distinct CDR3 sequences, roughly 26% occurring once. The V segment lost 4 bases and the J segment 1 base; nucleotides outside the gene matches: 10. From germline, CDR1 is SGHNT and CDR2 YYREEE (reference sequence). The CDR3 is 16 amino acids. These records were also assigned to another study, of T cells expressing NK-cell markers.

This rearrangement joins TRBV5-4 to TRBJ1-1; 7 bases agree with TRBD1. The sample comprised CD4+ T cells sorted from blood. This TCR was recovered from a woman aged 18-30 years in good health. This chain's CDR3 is CASSRRQGQPNTEAFF. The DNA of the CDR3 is TGTGCCAGCAGCCGACGTCAGGGACAGCCGAACACTGAAGCTTTCTTT.